Sequencing of this TCR beta chain was carried out in a study of blood T cell repertoires in COVID-19. Background on the study: PBMCs, B-cell-depleted T cells, or T cells were the source of the cDNA or gDNA that made up the material.

The repertoire was sequenced with immunoSEQ multiplex PCR; TCRdb's copy has only in-frame clones and lacks some. Counted here are 250,000 to 350,000 clones, 75% to 95% occurring once; the ten biggest clones make up 1% to 1.3%. V lost 1 base and J 0 bases, leaving 9 bases between the germline ends. Germline assignment: CDR1 MGHRA and CDR2 YSYEKL. CDR3 length equals 15 residues. What was sequenced was PBMCs or T cells enriched from blood (not recorded which). This rearrangement joins TRBV4-1 to TRBJ1-1; weak D call: TRBD1 (6 bases). This receptor was identified in a woman aged 25 to 39 who had recovered from COVID-19. In nucleotides, the CDR3 is TGCGCCAGCAGCCAAGCAGGACAGCTGAACACTGAAGCTTTCTTT. Encoded protein: CASSQAGQLNTEAFF.